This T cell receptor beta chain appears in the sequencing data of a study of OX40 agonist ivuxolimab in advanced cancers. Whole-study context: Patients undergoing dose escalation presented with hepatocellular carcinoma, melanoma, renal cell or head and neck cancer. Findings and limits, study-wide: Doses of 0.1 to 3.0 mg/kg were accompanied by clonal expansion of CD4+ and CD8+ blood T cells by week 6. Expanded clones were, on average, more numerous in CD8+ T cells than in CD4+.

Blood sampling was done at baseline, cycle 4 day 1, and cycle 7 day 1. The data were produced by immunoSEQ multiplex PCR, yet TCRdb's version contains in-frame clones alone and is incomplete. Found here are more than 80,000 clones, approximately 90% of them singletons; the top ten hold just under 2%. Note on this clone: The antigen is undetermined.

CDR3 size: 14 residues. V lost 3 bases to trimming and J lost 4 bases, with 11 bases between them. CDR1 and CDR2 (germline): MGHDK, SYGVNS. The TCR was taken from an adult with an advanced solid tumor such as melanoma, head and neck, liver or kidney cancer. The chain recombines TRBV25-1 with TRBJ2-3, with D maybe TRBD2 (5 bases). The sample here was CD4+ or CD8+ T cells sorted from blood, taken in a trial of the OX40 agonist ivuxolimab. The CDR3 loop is CASSEPGLADTQYF. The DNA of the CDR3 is TGTGCCAGCAGTGAGCCGGGGTTAGCAGATACGCAGTATTTT.